Following are 2 T cell receptor beta chains from one sample sequenced in a study of Tregs in tolerant kidney transplant recipients (dated by TCRdb to between 2019 and 2020). Preparation of the library involved the immunoSEQ multiplex PCR assay. In its TCRdb copy, this immuneACCESS table keeps in-frame sequences only and misses some clones. Where compared with another copy, unresolved V genes explain less than half of these, and the others have no known cause. Within this sample are approximately 75,000 clones, with approximately 89% of them counted one time only. In total, the top ten clones hold 0.3% to 0.4% of the sample. In the paper's terms, the time point label means: blood sample drawn before combined kidney and bone marrow transplant. Sequenced here: Tregs from blood, sampled before the transplant. The receptors come from a human donor who received a combined kidney and bone marrow transplant.

The chain carries TRBV7-2 and TRBJ1-5, with 8 bases aligning to TRBD1. Trimming cost V 4 bases and J 0 bases; bases outside gene matches: 2. This CDR3 contains 15 residues. Germline lookup yields CDR1 SGHTA and CDR2 FQGNSA. The CDR3 spells CASSWTGYSNQPQHF. The CDR3 DNA reads TGTGCCAGCAGCTGGACAGGGTATAGCAATCAGCCCCAGCATTTT. The full variable domain, with the rest looked up from reference TRBV7-2 and TRBJ1-5, is GAGVSQSPSNKVTEKGKDVELRCDPISGHTALYWYRQSLGQGLEFLIYFQGNSAPDKSGLPSDRFSAERTGGSVSTLTIQRTQQEDSAVYLCASSWTGYSNQPQHFGDGTRLSIL.

For this clone: One junction end disagrees with the germline gene, perhaps due to a read error. The chain combines TRBV28 with TRBJ1-1, with a possible D match to TRBD1 (6 bases). Germline CDR1 and CDR2: MDHEN and SYDVKM. The CDR3 covers 10 residues. The CDR3 DNA follows: TGTGCCAGCAGTTTAACAGGGCAGCCGTTT. The encoded protein is CASSLTGQPF.